Given below is one T cell receptor (beta chain) in context. This CDR3 has 14 residues. The germline V gene encodes CDR1 ENHRY and CDR2 SYGVKD. The V gene end was trimmed by 3 bases and the J gene end by 6 bases; junction bases not matched to a gene: 8. The data originate from a study of blood T cell repertoires in COVID-19. At the level of the study: The cDNA or gDNA used as material had been derived from T cells, B-cell-depleted T cells, or PBMCs.

Original data processing: Researchers report that nucleated cell counts were estimated from reference gene primer amplification. Only in-frame clones appear in the TCRdb table, and some are missing; sequencing was by immunoSEQ multiplex PCR. V, J and clone size are those of that table, while D and trimming were read from the DNA. The data hold approximately 410,000 clones, with roughly 90% observed a single time. Material: peripheral blood. The chain is built from TRBV10-3 and TRBJ2-7; the match to TRBD1 covers 7 bases. The source of this sequence is a woman in her thirties with active or convalescent COVID-19. CDR3 DNA: TGTGCCATCAGTGACCCCACAGGGGCAGTCGAGCAGTACTTC. Its translation is CAISDPTGAVEQYF.